This TCR beta chain was identified during a study of neurological immune-mediated disorders. TCRdb passed the 5' RACE reads through MiXCR, listing each CDR3 protein once. The sample shows about 25,000 distinct CDR3 sequences, about 6.7% of them seen only once. There are many counts of this clonotype. The germline CDR1 and CDR2 sequences are SGHRS and YFSETQ. The CDR3 runs to 14 residues. Trimming removed 0 bases from V and 7 bases from J, with 13 bases in between. V is TRBV5-1 and J is TRBJ1-1, with D possibly matching TRBD1 (5 bases). The source of this sequence is a woman in her forties in good health. What was sequenced was PBMCs. CDR3 in amino acids: CASSLAGAGREAFF. CDR3 bases: TGCGCCAGCAGCTTGGCGGGCGCAGGGCGTGAAGCTTTCTTT.